Below are 30 T cell receptor beta chains sequenced from a single sample in a study of cytomegalovirus exposure and HLA in healthy donors. Vbeta (60) and Jbeta (13) primers were used in the PCR. TCRdb keeps only in-frame clones here, not all; method: immunoSEQ multiplex PCR. The sample lists more than 85,000 clones, under 80% occurring once. The sequencing input was PBMCs. These receptors were obtained from a man in his thirties or forties in good health and CMV-seropositive.

V is TRBV30 and J is TRBJ1-2; the D gene is possibly TRBD1 (5 bases). The CDR3 loop spans 12 amino acids. V was cut by 2 bases and J by 7 bases, with 11 bases left in between. In germline, CDR1 is GTSNPN, CDR2 SVGIG (reference sequence). The CDR3 reads CAWSRGGAGYTF. CDR3 nucleotides: TGTGCCTGGAGTCGCGGGGGTGCTGGCTACACCTTC.

CDR3 DNA sequence: TGCGCCAGCAGCTTGGGTAGAGGGGGATCGACTAATGAAAAACTGTTTTTT. As protein: CASSLGRGGSTNEKLFF. The V gene is TRBV5-1, the J gene TRBJ1-4; tentative D call: TRBD1 (6 bases). V lost 0 bases and J lost 2, with 14 bases in between. The CDR3 contains 17 residues. The germline V gene has CDR1 SGHRS and CDR2 YFSETQ.

V gene TRBV19 combines with J gene TRBJ2-2; 7 bases align to TRBD1. Germline CDR1 reads LNHDA; CDR2 reads SQIVND (reference sequence). This CDR3 has 14 residues. J lost 0 bases, V lost 9 bases, and 4 bases had no gene match. For the CDR3, the DNA is TGTGCCAGCCGAGACAGGGCGAACACCGGGGAGCTGTTTTTT. Translation gives CASRDRANTGELFF.

The V gene is TRBV5-4, the J gene TRBJ1-2; D remains ambiguous. CDR3 length equals 12 residues. In germline, CDR1 is SGHNT, CDR2 YYREEE (reference sequence). Trimming shortened V by 0 bases and J by 8 bases, and 8 bases separated the two germline ends. The CDR3 region is CASSLVAGGYTF. The CDR3 DNA follows: TGTGCCAGCAGCTTGGTGGCCGGGGGCTACACCTTC.

The rearrangement links TRBV27 to TRBJ1-6; D is perhaps TRBD1 (5 bases). Trimming shortened V by 2 bases and J by 6 bases, and 8 bases separated the two germline ends. This CDR3 region has 14 residues. Germline V gene data show CDR1 as MNHEY and CDR2 as SMNVEV (reference sequence). The CDR3 is CASSLRGGNSPLHF. CDR3 DNA sequence: TGTGCCAGCAGTTTAAGGGGAGGTAATTCACCCCTCCACTTT.

V usage is TRBV6-5 and J usage is TRBJ2-1, with 15 bases matching TRBD2. The CDR3 consists of 15 residues. V dropped 4 bases and J dropped 9; count of bases not matched to a gene: 4. Germline assignment: CDR1 MNHEY and CDR2 SVGAGI. The CDR3 protein is CASSLGGLAGGEQFF. CDR3 bases: TGTGCCAGCAGTTTGGGGGGACTAGCGGGGGGTGAGCAGTTCTTC.

The chain recombines TRBV6-5 with TRBJ2-5; D may be TRBD1 (6 bases). The CDR3 consists of 14 residues. CDR1 and CDR2 from the germline V gene are MNHEY and SVGAGI. V lost 0 bases and J 2 bases, leaving 7 bases between the germline ends. Written as DNA, the CDR3 is TGTGCCAGCAGTTACTCGAGGGGGCAAGAGACCCAGTACTTC. Its protein product is CASSYSRGQETQYF.

The J gene is TRBJ2-7, the V gene TRBV7-2; 12 nucleotides agree with TRBD2. The CDR3 totals 17 residues. V was pared by 5 bases and J by 0 bases, with 8 bases of the junction left unmatched. The germline gives CDR1 SGHTA, CDR2 FQGNSA. CDR3 sequence (DNA): TGTGCCAGCAGCCAAAGACTAGCGGGGGTTCCCTCCTACGAGCAGTACTTC. Protein product: CASSQRLAGVPSYEQYF.

This rearrangement joins TRBV5-1 to TRBJ2-3; possibly TRBD1 for D (6 bases). Germline V gene data show CDR1 as SGHRS and CDR2 as YFSETQ. The ends were cut back, 4 bases at V and 2 bases at J, with 8 bases in the middle. The CDR3 consists of 13 residues. The CDR3 nucleotides are TGCGCCAGCAGCCGGGACAACACAGATACGCAGTATTTT. Its translation: CASSRDNTDTQYF.

This clone was seen just once. The chain recombines TRBV15 with TRBJ2-6, with 9 bases fitting TRBD1. CDR1 LNHNV and CDR2 YYDKDF come from the germline V gene (reference sequence). This CDR3 has 16 residues. With V trimmed by 1 base and J by 4 bases, 2 bases remained unmatched. CDR3 DNA: TGTGCCACCAGCAGAGGGGACAGGGCCGGGGCCAACGTCCTGACTTTC. It encodes CATSRGDRAGANVLTF.

On this clone: The junction does not match germline at one end; this may be a read error. V usage is TRBV19 and J usage is TRBJ2-6; D is perhaps TRBD2 (5 bases). Germline values: CDR1 LNHDA, CDR2 SQIVND (reference sequence). The CDR3 extends over 15 amino acids. CDR3 bases: TGTGCCACTAGTCTAGCCCTCTCTGGGGCCAACGTCCTGACTTTC. Encoded protein: CATSLALSGANVLTF.

The chain carries TRBV6-1 and TRBJ2-7; TRBD1 might be the D (6 bases). The V and J ends lost 6 bases and 10 bases respectively, with 13 bases between them. The germline gives CDR1 MNHNS, CDR2 SASEGT. The CDR3 length is 11 residues. The CDR3, as DNA: TGTGCCAGCAGCTACCAGGGGAGACAGTACTTC. Translating gives CASSYQGRQYF.

The chain is built from TRBV6-1 and TRBJ1-4, with 8 positions matching TRBD1. Trimming at V came to 3 bases and at J to 8 bases, leaving 11 bases not matched to a gene. Per germline, CDR1 MNHNS and CDR2 SASEGT. The CDR3 is 16 amino acids. CDR3 amino acids: CASSDRGRSHLEKLFF. As DNA, the CDR3 is TGTGCCAGCAGTGACAGGGGGCGCAGCCATTTGGAAAAACTGTTTTTT.

This clone was detected ten times or more. CDR3 region: CASSSTGATEAFF. The DNA for the CDR3 is TGCGCCAGCAGCTCCACGGGTGCCACTGAAGCTTTCTTT. The chain links TRBV4-3 to TRBJ1-1; D is unresolved. V was trimmed by 5 bases and J by 4 bases, leaving 11 bases between them. In germline, CDR1 is LGHNA, CDR2 YSLEER. CDR3 length equals 13 residues.

This clone showed up just once. The chain recombines TRBV30 with TRBJ1-3, with D unresolved. Trimming pared 0 bases from V and 5 bases from J, leaving 2 bases between. CDR3 size: 11 residues. Germline CDR1 and CDR2: GTSNPN and SVGIG (reference sequence). The CDR3 region is CAWSVRNTIYF. The CDR3 DNA reads TGTGCCTGGAGTGTTAGAAACACCATATATTTT. Drawing the rest from reference TRBV30 and TRBJ1-3, the complete variable domain is SQTIHQWPATLVQPVGSPLSLECTVEGTSNPNLYWYRQAAGRGLQLLFYSVGIGQISSEVPQNLSASRPQDRQFILSSKKLLLSDSGFYLCAWSVRNTIYFGEGSWLTVV.

This sequence joins TRBV6-5 and TRBJ2-7; TRBD2 might be the D (7 bases). Germline-derived CDR1 and CDR2 are MNHEY and SVGAGI. The CDR3 runs 15 residues. V was cut by 8 bases and J by 2 bases, with 19 bases left in between. CDR3 sequence reads: CASGEPQGGPYEQYF. CDR3 nucleotides: TGTGCCAGCGGAGAACCACAGGGAGGGCCCTACGAGCAGTACTTC.

This sequence joins TRBV11-2 and TRBJ2-7; D possibly corresponds to TRBD1 (6 bases). The germline gives CDR1 SGHAT, CDR2 FQNNGV. V was trimmed by 7 bases and J by 4 bases, leaving 17 bases between them. This CDR3 region has 14 residues. CDR3 DNA sequence: TGTGCCAGCACCCCGGTGGGACAAGTTTACGAGCAGTACTTC. Translation: CASTPVGQVYEQYF.

This sequence joins TRBV6-5 and TRBJ2-5, with D maybe TRBD2 (6 bases). The J call is uncertain, as TRBJ2-7 better fits the DNA end. CDR1 MNHEY and CDR2 SVGAGI come from the germline V gene. The CDR3 consists of 13 residues. The CDR3 coding sequence is TGTGCCAGCAGTTACTTGGGAGGATACGAGCAGTACTTC. This codes for CASSYLGGYEQYF.

The gene calls are TRBV6-6 and TRBJ1-5; TRBD1 might be the D (6 bases). The CDR3 totals 14 residues. CDR1 and CDR2 (germline): MNHNY, SVGAGI (reference sequence). The V gene lost 4 bases and the J gene lost 5 bases, with 12 bases spanning the gap. DNA of the CDR3: TGTGCCAGCAGTTCCCCAGGGGTGGATCAGCCCCAGCATTTT. Protein sequence: CASSSPGVDQPQHF.

The rearrangement uses TRBV30 and TRBJ2-3, with 11 positions matching TRBD2. Per the germline V gene, CDR1 is GTSNPN and CDR2 is SVGIG (reference sequence). The CDR3 has 15 residues. With 4 bases clipped from V and 4 bases from J, the junction kept 7 bases outside the gene matches. In nucleotides, the CDR3 is TGTGCCTGGACCTTAGCGGGGGGGCCCCCAGATACGCAGTATTTT. Protein: CAWTLAGGPPDTQYF.

The chain recombines TRBV27 with TRBJ2-7; TRBD2 might be the D (7 bases). The CDR3 totals 14 residues. The germline CDR1 and CDR2 sequences are MNHEY and SMNVEV (reference sequence). Trimming took 2 bases from V and 7 from J, leaving 15 bases between them. The CDR3 nucleotides read TGTGCCAGCAGTTTAAGCCGGACAGCGGGGGAGCAGTACTTC. It translates to CASSLSRTAGEQYF.

This sequence joins TRBV7-6 and TRBJ2-1; D is possibly TRBD1 (6 bases). V was pared by 1 base and J by 2 bases, with 9 bases between. Germline V lookup: CDR1 SGHVS, CDR2 FNYEAQ. CDR3 length: 15 amino acids. The chain's CDR3 is CASSLGGGPYNEQFF. The DNA for the CDR3 is TGTGCCAGCAGCTTAGGTGGGGGCCCCTACAATGAGCAGTTCTTC.

This clone was seen a single time. This chain connects TRBV30 to TRBJ2-5; D not resolved. Germline V CDR1 and CDR2: GTSNPN, SVGIG (reference sequence). CDR3 length: 14 residues. V lost 3 bases to trimming and J lost 5 bases, with 16 bases between them. CDR3 protein: CAWSPALGRETQYF. In DNA form, the CDR3 reads TGTGCCTGGAGCCCGGCCCTCGGCAGGGAGACCCAGTACTTC.

V usage is TRBV2 and J usage is TRBJ2-3; D gene uncertain. There are 11 residues in the CDR3. Germline values: CDR1 SNHLY, CDR2 FYNNEI. The V end was cut by 6 bases, the J end by 6 bases, with 7 bases between. DNA for the CDR3: TGTGCCAGCAGCAGGTTCGATACGCAGTATTTT. Translation: CASSRFDTQYF. Filled out from reference TRBV2 and TRBJ2-3, the complete variable domain reads EPEVTQTPSHQVTQMGQEVILRCVPISNHLYFYWYRQILGQKVEFLVSFYNNEISEKSEIFDDQFSVERPDGSNFTLKIRSTKLEDSAMYFCASSRFDTQYFGPGTRLTVL.

The CDR3 DNA sequence: TGTGCCAGTAGGGAACAACCGGGGGATTATAATTCACCCCTCCACTTT. This codes for CASREQPGDYNSPLHF. V is TRBV19 and J is TRBJ1-6; weak D call: TRBD1 (5 bases). Trimming pared 6 bases from V and 4 bases from J, leaving 16 bases between. The CDR3 runs 16 residues. Germline CDR1 reads LNHDA; CDR2 reads SQIVND (reference sequence).

Points on this clone: The same CDR3 also results from other DNA sequences found in this sample. J is TRBJ1-2 and V is TRBV6-1; D uncertain. The CDR3 totals 16 residues. V was clipped by 3 bases and J by 0 bases, with 14 bases between them. Germline CDR1 reads MNHNS; CDR2 reads SASEGT. The CDR3 protein is CASSEVFPGANYGYTF. For the CDR3, the DNA is TGTGCCAGCAGTGAGGTCTTTCCCGGAGCTAACTATGGCTACACCTTC.

This CDR3 is CASSRDYTYEQYF. CDR3 DNA sequence: TGTGCCAGCTCGCGGGACTACACCTACGAGCAGTACTTC. The chain uses TRBV18 and TRBJ2-7; TRBD2 agrees at 7 bases. The CDR3 has 13 amino acids. The V gene end was trimmed by 6 bases and the J gene end by 2 bases; junction bases not matched to a gene: 4. CDR1 is KGHSH and CDR2 is LQKENI in the germline V gene.

The rearrangement joins TRBV2 to TRBJ2-5; possibly TRBD1 for D (5 bases). Germline CDR1 SNHLY, CDR2 FYNNEI. This CDR3 is built from 13 residues. Trimming removed 4 bases from V and 7 bases from J, with 13 bases in between. CDR3: CASSAFRVGTQYF. DNA for the CDR3: TGTGCCAGCAGTGCTTTCAGGGTTGGGACCCAGTACTTC.

The chain has TRBV5-1 and TRBJ2-1; no definite D call. The germline V gene has CDR1 SGHRS and CDR2 YFSETQ. CDR3 length: 13 amino acids. Trimming stripped 2 bases from V and 3 bases from J, with 6 bases between. This CDR3 reads CASSLNSYNEQFF. The CDR3 nucleotides are TGCGCCAGCAGCTTAAATAGCTACAATGAGCAGTTCTTC.

This clone was seen a handful of times. V is TRBV2 and J is TRBJ1-1; TRBD1 agrees at 7 bases. The CDR3 covers 14 residues. With V trimmed by 4 bases and J by 8 bases, 10 bases remained unmatched. CDR1 and CDR2 from the germline V gene are SNHLY and FYNNEI. The CDR3 DNA reads as TGTGCCAGCAGTGCCCACCAACAGGGGTCGGAAGCTTTCTTT. It is translated as CASSAHQQGSEAFF.